Presented here are 24 T cell receptor beta chains from one specimen sequenced in a study of Ad26.COV2.S vaccination and SARS-CoV-2 variants. Sample treatment: about 20 received Ad26.COV2.S at low or high dose, single or two shots; several received placebo; per-sample allocation not given. After the first vaccine or placebo injection, samples were drawn on day 63. Using immunoSEQ multiplex PCR, the repertoire was profiled, and TCRdb retains in-frame clones only, with some absent. This table holds approximately 280,000 clones, around 87% found once. The sequences come from peripheral blood, collected in a trial of Ad26.COV2.S vaccine versus placebo. These receptors were taken from a person aged 18-65 years who received the Ad26.COV2.S COVID-19 vaccine or a placebo.

This chain uses TRBV19 with TRBJ1-3; D ambiguous. V shed 3 bases and J shed 4 bases, with 4 bases lying between them. The CDR3 covers 12 residues. Per the germline V gene, CDR1 is LNHDA and CDR2 is SQIVND (reference sequence). The CDR3 region is CASSISGNTIYF. As DNA, the CDR3 is TGTGCCAGTAGTATCTCCGGAAACACCATATATTTT.

The gene calls are TRBV5-4 and TRBJ2-3; D is undetermined. Germline V CDR1 and CDR2: SGHNT, YYREEE (reference sequence). Trimming shortened V by 0 bases and J by 2 bases, and 10 bases separated the two germline ends. The length of the CDR3 is 15 residues. The CDR3 bases are TGTGCCAGCAGCTTGGGGTTAGCTTCCACAGATACGCAGTATTTT. This encodes CASSLGLASTDTQYF.

The gene calls are TRBV7-9 and TRBJ2-1, with 10 bases lining up with TRBD1. With V trimmed by 5 bases and J by 2 bases, 6 bases remained unmatched. The V gene's germline CDR1 is SEHNR and CDR2 FQNEAQ (reference sequence). The CDR3 totals 16 residues. CDR3 bases: TGTGCCAGCAGCCCGTGGGACAGGGGACCCTACAATGAGCAGTTCTTC. Its protein product is CASSPWDRGPYNEQFF.

The chain is built from TRBV4-1 and TRBJ2-1; 8 nucleotides match TRBD2. The germline gives CDR1 MGHRA, CDR2 YSYEKL. The J segment lost 8 bases and the V segment lost 4 bases, leaving 19 bases of the junction unmatched. The CDR3 runs 18 residues. Here the CDR3 reads CASSPAPQTGGPLDEQFF. DNA of the CDR3: TGCGCCAGCAGCCCCGCCCCCCAAACGGGAGGGCCATTAGATGAGCAGTTCTTC.

This clone appeared a single time. CDR3 protein: CASRTGGNTIYF. DNA of the CDR3: TGTGCCAGCAGGACAGGGGGAAACACCATATATTTT. The rearrangement uses TRBV2 and TRBJ1-3; TRBD1 agrees at 7 bases. V lost 6 bases, J lost 4 bases, and 0 bases stayed unmatched. The CDR3 consists of 12 residues. CDR1 and CDR2 (germline): SNHLY, FYNNEI.

The CDR3: CASSPGLISNQPQHF. CDR3 DNA sequence: TGTGCCAGCAGTCCGGGACTAATAAGCAATCAGCCCCAGCATTTT. The chain employs TRBV6-2 or TRBV6-3 and TRBJ1-5, with D perhaps TRBD1 (5 bases). Looked up from germline, CDR1 is MNHEY and CDR2 is SVGEGT. The CDR3 length is 15 residues. Trimming took 5 bases from V and 1 from J, leaving 12 bases between them.

In this sample, this clone turned up a few times. The rearrangement uses TRBV10-1 and TRBJ2-1, with no clear D. V shed 3 bases and J shed 4 bases, with 10 bases lying between them. Per the germline V gene, CDR1 is WNHNN and CDR2 is SYGVQD (reference sequence). The CDR3 covers 14 residues. The CDR3 loop reads CASSEVLQYNEQFF. CDR3 sequence (DNA): TGCGCCAGCAGTGAAGTATTACAATACAATGAGCAGTTCTTC.

V usage is TRBV4-1 and J usage is TRBJ1-5; TRBD1 matches at 8 bases. With V trimmed by 4 bases and J by 4 bases, 3 bases remained unmatched. Germline V lookup: CDR1 MGHRA, CDR2 YSYEKL. The CDR3 loop spans 14 amino acids. CDR3 loop: CASSPGQGNQPQHF. The CDR3, as DNA: TGCGCCAGCAGCCCCGGACAGGGAAATCAGCCCCAGCATTTT.

V gene TRBV5-1 combines with J gene TRBJ2-5; no clear D. There are 12 residues in the CDR3. CDR1 is SGHRS, CDR2 YFSETQ, per germline. Trimming shortened V by 1 base and J by 5 bases, and 6 bases separated the two germline ends. The CDR3 DNA reads TGCGCCAGCAGCTTGATGCGGGAGACCCAGTACTTC. Protein: CASSLMRETQYF.

The V call is TRBV3-1 (or the pseudogene TRBV3-2), the J call TRBJ1-2; D gene ambiguous. Germline assignment: CDR1 LGHDT and CDR2 YNNKEL (reference sequence). CDR3 length: 18 residues. Trimming removed 1 base at V and 3 bases at J, with 21 bases between. This CDR3 is CASSQGFSGLPRHYGYTF. CDR3 coding DNA: TGTGCCAGCAGCCAAGGCTTTTCAGGACTTCCGAGGCACTATGGCTACACCTTC.

The chain combines TRBV29-1 with TRBJ1-1; D is unclear. This CDR3 region has 13 residues. V was clipped by 6 bases and J by 7 bases, with 18 bases between them. Per the germline V gene, CDR1 is SQVTM and CDR2 is ANQGSEA. The CDR3 protein is CSVTRTSYLEAFF. CDR3 bases: TGCAGCGTCACCCGGACCTCCTATCTTGAAGCTTTCTTT.

The chain is built from TRBV24-1 and TRBJ2-1; D is uncertain. Germline lookup yields CDR1 KGHDR and CDR2 SFDVKD. The CDR3 sequence is 13 residues long. Trimming left V 2 bases short and J 5 bases short, with 6 bases between. Here the CDR3 reads CATSDWSDNEQFF. CDR3 sequence (DNA): TGTGCCACCAGTGATTGGTCAGACAATGAGCAGTTCTTC.

The chain is built from TRBV19 and TRBJ1-5; D possibly corresponds to TRBD1 (6 bases). CDR1 is LNHDA and CDR2 is SQIVND in the germline V gene (reference sequence). The CDR3 contains 14 residues. The V end was cut by 9 bases, the J end by 4 bases, with 16 bases between. Here the CDR3 reads CASTGTNGNQPQHF. DNA for the CDR3: TGTGCCAGCACGGGGACAAACGGGAATCAGCCCCAGCATTTT.

The chain has TRBV5-4 and TRBJ2-5; no firm D call. V lost 7 bases to trimming and J lost 1 base, with 11 bases between them. The CDR3 runs 13 residues. Germline V gives CDR1 SGHNT, CDR2 YYREEE (reference sequence). CDR3 sequence: CASGIPPQETQYF. In nucleotides, the CDR3 is TGTGCCAGCGGGATCCCGCCCCAAGAGACCCAGTACTTC.

This clone was detected only a few times. The DNA for the CDR3 is TGTGCCAGCACATTCCAAGAGACCCAGTACTTC. This gives the protein CASTFQETQYF. The gene calls are TRBV3-1 (or the pseudogene TRBV3-2) and TRBJ2-5; D gene ambiguous. V gave up 7 bases and J gave up 1 base, with 4 bases separating them. The germline V gene encodes CDR1 LGHDT and CDR2 YNNKEL (reference sequence). This CDR3 has 11 residues.

The chain uses TRBV3-1 (or the pseudogene TRBV3-2) and TRBJ2-3, with TRBD2 matching over 11 bases. V dropped 2 bases and J dropped 4; count of bases not matched to a gene: 11. Germline V gene data show CDR1 as LGHDT and CDR2 as YNNKEL (reference sequence). This CDR3 contains 18 residues. This chain's CDR3 is CASSQYVAGGPYADTQYF. In DNA form, the CDR3 reads TGTGCCAGCAGCCAATACGTAGCGGGGGGGCCTTACGCAGATACGCAGTATTTT.

The chain has TRBV6-5 and TRBJ2-7, with D perhaps matching TRBD1 (6 bases). V lost 7 bases to trimming and J lost 3 bases, with 16 bases between them. There are 14 residues in the CDR3. Germline V lookup: CDR1 MNHEY, CDR2 SVGAGI. CDR3 DNA: TGTGCCAGCACCATGGGACACCTCGACTACGAGCAGTACTTC. It encodes CASTMGHLDYEQYF.

The chain recombines TRBV19 with TRBJ1-1; a weak D match, TRBD1 (6 bases). The CDR3 covers 15 residues. The V and J ends lost 7 bases and 0 bases respectively, with 15 bases between them. Germline CDR1 and CDR2: LNHDA and SQIVND (reference sequence). The CDR3 DNA reads as TGTGCCAGTATCCGCCGGGGGGACATGAACACTGAAGCTTTCTTT. Translated: CASIRRGDMNTEAFF.

This clone was detected ten times or more. This CDR3 is CASRTQQGNYGYTF. The CDR3 region has the DNA TGTGCCAGCAGGACCCAACAGGGTAACTATGGCTACACCTTC. This sequence joins TRBV27 and TRBJ1-2, with D maybe TRBD1 (6 bases). The CDR3 sequence is 14 residues long. V dropped 6 bases and J dropped 1 base, with 12 bases sitting between them. Germline V gives CDR1 MNHEY, CDR2 SMNVEV (reference sequence).

The CDR3 region has the DNA TGCGCCAGCAGCCAAGTCTCTGGACAGGCCTCCTACGAGCAGTACTTC. Amino acid sequence: CASSQVSGQASYEQYF. The chain employs TRBV4-1 and TRBJ2-7, with TRBD1 matching over 7 bases. The CDR3 contains 16 residues. The junction had 6 bases not matched to a gene; V was cut back by 1 base and J by 0 bases. Looked up from germline, CDR1 is MGHRA and CDR2 is YSYEKL.

The chain is built from TRBV27 and TRBJ2-1; unclear D gene. V was trimmed by 1 base and J by 4 bases, leaving 14 bases between them. The germline V gene encodes CDR1 MNHEY and CDR2 SMNVEV (reference sequence). The CDR3 consists of 16 residues. The DNA for the CDR3 is TGTGCCAGCAGTTTATATCGATCTAACACGTACAATGAGCAGTTCTTC. Translation: CASSLYRSNTYNEQFF.

The chain has TRBV19 and TRBJ2-7, with D possibly TRBD1 on 6 matching bases. There are 14 residues in the CDR3. Germline V gene sequence: CDR1 LNHDA, CDR2 SQIVND (reference sequence). The V and J ends lost 5 bases and 0 bases respectively, with 11 bases between them. The DNA of the CDR3 is TGTGCCAGTAGTTTGGGGACACTCTCCTACGAGCAGTACTTC. Its protein is CASSLGTLSYEQYF.

The chain has TRBV3-1 (or the pseudogene TRBV3-2) and TRBJ1-1; no definite D call. Germline V CDR1 and CDR2: LGHDT, YNNKEL (reference sequence). Trimming removed 3 bases from V and 4 bases from J, with 15 bases in between. The CDR3 totals 15 residues. The CDR3 region has the DNA TGTGCCAGCAGCCAGAGGTCTACCTCCTTCACTGAAGCTTTCTTT. This encodes CASSQRSTSFTEAFF.

This rearrangement joins TRBV19 to TRBJ2-3; D may correspond to TRBD1 or TRBD2 (5 bases each). Germline assignment: CDR1 LNHDA and CDR2 SQIVND (reference sequence). V lost 3 bases and J lost 2, with 9 bases in between. CDR3 length: 14 amino acids. CDR3 DNA: TGTGCCAGTAGTATTCGGGGCTTCACAGATACGCAGTATTTT. It is translated as CASSIRGFTDTQYF.